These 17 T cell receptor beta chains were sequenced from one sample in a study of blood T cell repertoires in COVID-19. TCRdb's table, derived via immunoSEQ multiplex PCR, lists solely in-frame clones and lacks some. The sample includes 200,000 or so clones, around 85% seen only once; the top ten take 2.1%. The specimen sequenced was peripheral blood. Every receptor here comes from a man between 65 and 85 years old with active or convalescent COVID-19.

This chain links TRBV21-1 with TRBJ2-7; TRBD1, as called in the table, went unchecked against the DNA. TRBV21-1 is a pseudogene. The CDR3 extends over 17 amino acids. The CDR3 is CASSSFSPGQGAHEQYF. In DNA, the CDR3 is TGTGCCAGCAGCTCTTTCAGTCCGGGACAGGGGGCCCACGAGCAGTACTTC.

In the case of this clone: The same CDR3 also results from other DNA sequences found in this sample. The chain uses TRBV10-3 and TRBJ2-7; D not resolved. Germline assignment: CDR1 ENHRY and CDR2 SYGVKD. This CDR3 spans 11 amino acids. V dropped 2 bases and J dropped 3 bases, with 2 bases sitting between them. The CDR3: CAISERYEQYF. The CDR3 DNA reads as TGTGCCATCAGTGAGCGCTACGAGCAGTACTTC.

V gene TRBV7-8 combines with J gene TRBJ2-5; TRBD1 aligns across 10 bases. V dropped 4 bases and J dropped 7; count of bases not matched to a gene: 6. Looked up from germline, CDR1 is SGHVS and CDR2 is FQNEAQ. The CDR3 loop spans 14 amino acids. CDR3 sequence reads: CASSSGQGLWTQYF. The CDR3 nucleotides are TGTGCCAGCAGCTCGGGACAGGGGCTATGGACCCAGTACTTC.

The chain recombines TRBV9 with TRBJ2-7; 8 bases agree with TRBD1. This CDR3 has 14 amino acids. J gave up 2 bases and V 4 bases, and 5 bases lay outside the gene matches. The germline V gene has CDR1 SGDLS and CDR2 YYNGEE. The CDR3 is CASSLTGAPYEQYF. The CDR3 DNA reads TGTGCCAGCAGCCTGACAGGGGCTCCCTACGAGCAGTACTTC.

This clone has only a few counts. The CDR3 spells CSVADRVTEAFF. DNA of the CDR3: TGCAGCGTCGCTGACAGGGTGACTGAAGCTTTCTTT. The chain links TRBV29-1 to TRBJ1-1; 7 bases map to TRBD1. Germline V gives CDR1 SQVTM, CDR2 ANQGSEA. The junction had 6 bases not matched to a gene; V was cut back by 6 bases and J by 5 bases. The CDR3 extends over 12 amino acids.

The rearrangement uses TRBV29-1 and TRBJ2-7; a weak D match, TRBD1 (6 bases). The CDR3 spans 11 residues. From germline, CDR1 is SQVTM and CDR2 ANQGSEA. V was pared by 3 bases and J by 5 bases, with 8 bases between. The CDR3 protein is CSVESGDEQYF. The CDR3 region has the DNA TGCAGCGTTGAGTCAGGGGACGAGCAGTACTTC.

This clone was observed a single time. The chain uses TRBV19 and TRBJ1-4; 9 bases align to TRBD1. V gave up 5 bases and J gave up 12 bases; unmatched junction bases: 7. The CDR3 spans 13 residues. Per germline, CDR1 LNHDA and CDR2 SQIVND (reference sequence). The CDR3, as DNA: TGTGCCAGTAGTTGGGGACAGGGTGTGGAACTGTTTTTT. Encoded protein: CASSWGQGVELFF. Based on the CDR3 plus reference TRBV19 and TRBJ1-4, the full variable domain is DGGITQSPKYLFRKEGQNVTLSCEQNLNHDAMYWYRQDPGQGLRLIYYSQIVNDFQKGDIAEGYSVSREKKESFPLTVTSAQKNPTAFYLCASSWGQGVELFFGSGTQLSVL.

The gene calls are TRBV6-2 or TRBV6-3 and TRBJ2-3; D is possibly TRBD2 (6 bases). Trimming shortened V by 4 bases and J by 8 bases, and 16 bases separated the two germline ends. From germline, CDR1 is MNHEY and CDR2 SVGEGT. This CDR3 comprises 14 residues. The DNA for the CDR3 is TGTGCCAGCAGTTCTCGACTAGTCCGGGCTACGCAGTATTTT. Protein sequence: CASSSRLVRATQYF.

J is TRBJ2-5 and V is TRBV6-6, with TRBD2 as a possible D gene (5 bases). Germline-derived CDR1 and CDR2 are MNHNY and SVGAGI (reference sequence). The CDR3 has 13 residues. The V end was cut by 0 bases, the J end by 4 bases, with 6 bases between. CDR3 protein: CASSYSGRETQYF. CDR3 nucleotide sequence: TGTGCCAGCAGTTACTCTGGGAGAGAGACCCAGTACTTC.

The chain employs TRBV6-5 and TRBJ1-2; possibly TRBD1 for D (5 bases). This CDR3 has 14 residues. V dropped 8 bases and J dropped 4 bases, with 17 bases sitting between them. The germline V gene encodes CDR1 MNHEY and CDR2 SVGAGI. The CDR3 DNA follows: TGTGCCAGCTCAACCTCTGGGGGGTCCTATGGCTACACCTTC. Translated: CASSTSGGSYGYTF.

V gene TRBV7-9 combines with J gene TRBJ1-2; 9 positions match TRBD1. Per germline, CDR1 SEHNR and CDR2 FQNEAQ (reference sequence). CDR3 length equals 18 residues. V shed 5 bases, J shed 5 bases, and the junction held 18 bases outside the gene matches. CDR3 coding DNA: TGTGCCAGCAGCGATATCAACCTACATGGGACAGGGAGTTATGGCTACACCTTC. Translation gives CASSDINLHGTGSYGYTF.

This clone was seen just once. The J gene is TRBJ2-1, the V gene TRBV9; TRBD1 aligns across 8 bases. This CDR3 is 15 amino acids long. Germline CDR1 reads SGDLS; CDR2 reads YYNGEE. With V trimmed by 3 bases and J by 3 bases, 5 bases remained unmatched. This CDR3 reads CASSAGQGGYNEQFF. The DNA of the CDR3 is TGTGCCAGCAGCGCCGGACAGGGAGGCTACAATGAGCAGTTCTTC.

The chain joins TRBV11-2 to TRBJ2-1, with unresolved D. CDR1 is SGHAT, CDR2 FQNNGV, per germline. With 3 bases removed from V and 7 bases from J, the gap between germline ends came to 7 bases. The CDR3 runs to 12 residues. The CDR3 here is CASSFGVNEQFF. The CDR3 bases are TGTGCCAGCAGCTTCGGAGTTAATGAGCAGTTCTTC.

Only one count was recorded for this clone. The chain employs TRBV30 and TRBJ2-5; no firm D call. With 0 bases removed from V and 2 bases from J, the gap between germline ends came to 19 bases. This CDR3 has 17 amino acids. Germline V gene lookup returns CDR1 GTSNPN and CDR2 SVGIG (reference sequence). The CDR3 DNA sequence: TGTGCCTGGAGTGTATGGGTAGCTGGATCTCTACAAGAGACCCAGTACTTC. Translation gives CAWSVWVAGSLQETQYF.

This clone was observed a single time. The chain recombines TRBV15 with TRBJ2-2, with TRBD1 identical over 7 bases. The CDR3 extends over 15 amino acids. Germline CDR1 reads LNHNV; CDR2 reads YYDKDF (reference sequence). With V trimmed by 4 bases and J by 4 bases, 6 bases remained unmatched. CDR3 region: CATSTTGVFTGELFF. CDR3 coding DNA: TGTGCCACCAGCACAACAGGGGTTTTCACCGGGGAGCTGTTTTTT.

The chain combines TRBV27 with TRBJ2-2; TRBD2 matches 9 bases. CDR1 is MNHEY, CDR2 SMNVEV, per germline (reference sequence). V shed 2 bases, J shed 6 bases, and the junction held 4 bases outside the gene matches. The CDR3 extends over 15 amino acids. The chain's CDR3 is CASSLGVAGAGELFF. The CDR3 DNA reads TGTGCCAGCAGTTTAGGGGTAGCGGGAGCCGGGGAGCTGTTTTTT.

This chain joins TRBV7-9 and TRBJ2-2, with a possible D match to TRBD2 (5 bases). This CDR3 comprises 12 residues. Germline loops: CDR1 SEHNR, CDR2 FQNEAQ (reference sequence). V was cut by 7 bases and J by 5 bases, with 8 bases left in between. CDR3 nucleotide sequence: TGTGCCAGCAACCGGGGTACCGGGGAGCTGTTTTTT. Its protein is CASNRGTGELFF.